The next 23 T cell receptor beta chains were all read from a single sample in a study of shared clonotypes between healthy human individuals. Method: immunoSEQ multiplex PCR; TCRdb's copy keeps in-frame clones and lacks some. The sample records about 500,000 clones, 70% to 80% being singletons. Material: PBMCs. Every receptor here comes from a woman aged 40 to 49 in good health. Some clones in this sample may be carry-over from other donors' samples.

Points on this clone: This specimen includes other DNA sequences encoding the same CDR3. The gene calls are TRBV28 and TRBJ2-1; 8 bases fit TRBD1. Looked up from germline, CDR1 is MDHEN and CDR2 is SYDVKM. With V trimmed by 5 bases and J by 0 bases, 6 bases remained unmatched. The CDR3 contains 16 residues. CDR3 in DNA: TGTGCCAGCAGTCCAGGGGGCGGTAGCTCCTACAATGAGCAGTTCTTC. It encodes CASSPGGGSSYNEQFF.

Comments on this clone: Since a far larger clone is one base different, this is likely a read error. The CDR3 ends on some other residue instead of the conserved phenylalanine or tryptophan, so this is likely a read error. The rearrangement links TRBV30 to TRBJ1-4; D gene ambiguous. Per the germline V gene, CDR1 is GTSNPN and CDR2 is SVGIG (reference sequence). Trimming took off 4 bases at V and 4 bases at J, with 13 bases between the two ends. CDR3 length: 14 amino acids. CDR3 nucleotides: TGTGCCTGGAACCGCCCGGGTGATAATGAAAAACTGTTTCTT. This sequence encodes CAWNRPGDNEKLFL.

This clone was seen a few times. The chain employs TRBV29-1 and TRBJ2-1, with TRBD2 matching over 13 bases. V was clipped by 4 bases and J by 3 bases; unmatched bases: 9. This CDR3 region has 17 residues. The germline CDR1 and CDR2 sequences are SQVTM and ANQGSEA. This CDR3 is CSVAGTSGAELYNEQFF. In DNA form, the CDR3 reads TGCAGCGTTGCAGGGACTAGCGGGGCCGAGCTCTACAATGAGCAGTTCTTC.

The chain employs TRBV4-1 and TRBJ1-6; D gene uncertain. With 4 bases removed from V and 5 bases from J, the gap between germline ends came to 15 bases. From germline, CDR1 is MGHRA and CDR2 YSYEKL. The CDR3 consists of 16 residues. The CDR3 region has the DNA TGCGCCAGCAGCCGCGAGCCCGGGGAGAATAATTCACCCCTCCACTTT. Protein sequence: CASSREPGENNSPLHF.

The chain employs TRBV11-2 and TRBJ2-7; either TRBD1 or TRBD2 may fit D (6 bases each). This CDR3 is 17 amino acids long. The germline V gene encodes CDR1 SGHAT and CDR2 FQNNGV. Trimming left V 1 base short and J 3 bases short, with 19 bases between. This chain's CDR3 is CASSLAFGGGRGYEQYF. The CDR3 coding sequence is TGTGCCAGCAGCTTAGCCTTCGGGGGTGGCAGGGGCTACGAGCAGTACTTC.

There are a few counts of this clone. CDR3 bases: TGTGCCAGCAGCTTAGCTCTTATCGGGGGAGGACAAGAAGAGACCCAGTACTTC. Translating gives CASSLALIGGGQEETQYF. The V and J genes are TRBV13 and TRBJ2-5; D may be TRBD2 (6 bases). With 1 base removed from V and 3 bases from J, the gap between germline ends came to 21 bases. The CDR3 runs 18 residues. CDR1 and CDR2 from the germline V gene are PRHDT and FYEKMQ (reference sequence). The full variable domain, in which reference TRBV13 and TRBJ2-5 provide the parts outside the CDR3, is AAGVIQSPRHLIKEKRETATLKCYPIPRHDTVYWYQQGPGQDPQFLISFYEKMQSDKGSIPDRFSAQQFSDYHSELNMSSLELGDSALYFCASSLALIGGGQEETQYFGPGTRLLVL.

In its sample, this clone was seen many times. The junction shows a germline mismatch at one end, possibly a read error. The chain employs TRBV4-1 and TRBJ2-7; weak D call: TRBD2 (7 bases). CDR3 size: 15 residues. The germline V gene has CDR1 MGHRA and CDR2 YSYEKL. CDR3 sequence: CASSQGEGEYAEQYF. CDR3 in DNA: TGTGCCAGCAGCCAAGGGGAGGGGGAATACGCCGAGCAGTACTTC.

The genes are TRBV30 and TRBJ2-6; maybe TRBD1 (6 bases). The V and J ends lost 1 base and 4 bases respectively, with 8 bases between them. The germline V gene encodes CDR1 GTSNPN and CDR2 SVGIG (reference sequence). The CDR3 consists of 14 residues. The CDR3 sequence: CAWSGQAGANVLTF. CDR3 DNA sequence: TGTGCCTGGAGTGGACAGGCAGGGGCCAACGTCCTGACTTTC.

V is TRBV4-1 and J is TRBJ2-3, with 7 bases fitting TRBD2. CDR3 length: 14 residues. V lost 2 bases, J lost 4 bases, and 3 bases stayed unmatched. Per the germline V gene, CDR1 is MGHRA and CDR2 is YSYEKL. CDR3 nucleotides: TGCGCCAGCAGCCAATATACTAGCGCAGATACGCAGTATTTT. Protein: CASSQYTSADTQYF.

The chain employs TRBV6-4 and TRBJ2-7; D might be TRBD1 (6 bases). V lost 6 bases, J lost 4 bases, and 10 bases lay in between. This CDR3 spans 12 amino acids. Germline V gene lookup returns CDR1 MRHNA and CDR2 SNTAGT. CDR3 DNA: TGTGCCAGCAGGAGGACAGATTACGAGCAGTACTTC. It specifies CASRRTDYEQYF.

The chain combines TRBV10-3 with TRBJ2-3; TRBD1 aligns across 7 bases. CDR1 is ENHRY and CDR2 is SYGVKD in the germline V gene. The CDR3 is 13 amino acids. V was clipped by 3 bases and J by 5 bases; unmatched bases: 2. CDR3 coding DNA: TGTGCCATCAGTGATCAGGGGGTAGATACGCAGTATTTT. The encoded protein is CAISDQGVDTQYF.

The V call is TRBV2, the J call TRBJ1-5; unclear D gene. CDR1 and CDR2 from the germline V gene are SNHLY and FYNNEI. The CDR3 loop spans 14 amino acids. V gave up 0 bases and J gave up 5 bases, with 8 bases separating them. CDR3 sequence (DNA): TGTGCCAGCAGTGAAGCGCGGAGGGATCAGCCCCAGCATTTT. It translates to CASSEARRDQPQHF.

The chain employs TRBV7-9 and TRBJ2-1, with 8 bases matching TRBD1. This CDR3 comprises 15 residues. Per germline, CDR1 SEHNR and CDR2 FQNEAQ (reference sequence). Trimming at V came to 4 bases and at J to 2 bases, leaving 4 bases not matched to a gene. In DNA form, the CDR3 reads TGTGCCAGCAGCTCGACAGGGGCTCCCTACAATGAGCAGTTCTTC. Encoded protein: CASSSTGAPYNEQFF.

This clone was picked up many times. V is TRBV19 and J is TRBJ2-7; perhaps TRBD2 as D (8 bases). Trimming pared 3 bases from V and 5 bases from J, leaving 17 bases between. The germline V gene encodes CDR1 LNHDA and CDR2 SQIVND (reference sequence). CDR3 length: 15 amino acids. In nucleotides, the CDR3 is TGTGCCAGTAGTATGTTTAGCGGGACAGTCGACGAGCAGTACTTC. This translates into CASSMFSGTVDEQYF.

For this clone: Given a far larger clone just one base away, this is likely a sequencing read error. The chain employs TRBV27 and TRBJ2-7, with D perhaps matching TRBD1 (6 bases). CDR3 length: 13 residues. The germline CDR1 and CDR2 sequences are MNHEY and SMNVEV (reference sequence). V lost 4 bases and J 3 bases, leaving 10 bases between the germline ends. The CDR3 DNA follows: TGTGCCAGCAGTTCGGGCAGGGGCTACGAGCAGTACTTC. Its translation is CASSSGRGYEQYF.

V usage is TRBV19 and J usage is TRBJ1-1, with 7 bases lining up with TRBD1. V shed 5 bases and J 2 bases; nucleotides not matched to a gene: 8. The CDR3 has 15 residues. Germline V gene data show CDR1 as LNHDA and CDR2 as SQIVND (reference sequence). CDR3 sequence: CASSAPGTANTEAFF. The CDR3 DNA sequence: TGTGCCAGTAGTGCTCCCGGGACAGCTAACACTGAAGCTTTCTTT. Filled out from reference TRBV19 and TRBJ1-1, the complete variable domain reads DGGITQSPKYLFRKEGQNVTLSCEQNLNHDAMYWYRQDPGQGLRLIYYSQIVNDFQKGDIAEGYSVSREKKESFPLTVTSAQKNPTAFYLCASSAPGTANTEAFFGQGTRLTVV.

V usage is TRBV28 and J usage is TRBJ1-3; tentative D call: TRBD1 (5 bases). Germline V CDR1 and CDR2: MDHEN, SYDVKM. The CDR3 is 18 amino acids. V was clipped by 3 bases and J by 0 bases, with 18 bases between them. CDR3 sequence (DNA): TGTGCCAGCAGTTTTGCCTTCCGCCAGACAGCCTCTGGAAACACCATATATTTT. Translated: CASSFAFRQTASGNTIYF.

V and J are TRBV28 and TRBJ2-2; TRBD2 aligns across 7 bases. The germline V gene encodes CDR1 MDHEN and CDR2 SYDVKM. The CDR3 length is 16 residues. Trimming took 1 base from V and 1 from J; bases not matched to a gene: 3. As DNA, the CDR3 is TGTGCCAGCAGTTTATATCGCGGGAGGAACACCGGGGAGCTGTTTTTT. Encoded protein: CASSLYRGRNTGELFF.

This rearrangement joins TRBV5-6 to TRBJ2-1; D is perhaps TRBD1 (7 bases). This CDR3 contains 16 residues. Trimming left V 0 bases short and J 3 bases short, with 13 bases between. The germline V gene encodes CDR1 SGHDT and CDR2 YYEEEE. The CDR3 DNA sequence: TGTGCCAGCAGCTTGGTATCCCAGGGGGGCTACAATGAGCAGTTCTTC. It yields the protein CASSLVSQGGYNEQFF.

The chain joins TRBV6-1 to TRBJ2-3, with 7 nucleotides matching TRBD1. Unmatched junction bases numbered 1, after V lost 4 bases and J lost 3 bases. Germline CDR1 MNHNS, CDR2 SASEGT. The CDR3 spans 13 residues. CDR3 sequence (DNA): TGTGCCAGCAGTGTACAGGGGACAGATACGCAGTATTTT. Residues: CASSVQGTDTQYF.

The V call is TRBV5-1, the J call TRBJ2-7; D is perhaps TRBD2 (5 bases). Between the trimmed V and J ends, which lost 4 bases and 0 bases, there was a span of 17 bases. The CDR3 runs 16 residues. Germline V gene lookup returns CDR1 SGHRS and CDR2 YFSETQ. CDR3 in DNA: TGCGCCAGCAGCAGGGATCGTGGCGGACTCTCCTACGAGCAGTACTTC. Its protein product is CASSRDRGGLSYEQYF.

The chain combines TRBV6-5 with TRBJ1-2, with D possibly matching TRBD1 (5 bases). The V gene's germline CDR1 is MNHEY and CDR2 SVGAGI. The V end lost 7 bases, the J end lost 0 bases, and 9 bases lay between the germline ends. The CDR3 totals 13 residues. The CDR3 here is CASKQGSNYGYTF. As DNA, the CDR3 is TGTGCCAGCAAGCAGGGTTCTAACTATGGCTACACCTTC.

This chain joins TRBV4-2 and TRBJ2-4; no definite D call. The germline gives CDR1 LGHNA, CDR2 YNFKEQ. The V end was cut by 5 bases, the J end by 8 bases, with 16 bases between. The CDR3 covers 14 residues. CDR3: CASSKAGVSYIQYF. The CDR3 DNA is TGTGCCAGCAGCAAGGCAGGAGTTTCTTACATTCAGTACTTC.